The 13 T cell receptor beta chains below were found in one sample sequenced in a study of OX40 agonist ivuxolimab in advanced cancers. Measured with immunoSEQ multiplex PCR; TCRdb has only the in-frame clones, and not every one. The sample lists about 49,000 clones; roughly 80% were seen once. Sequencing used CD4+ or CD8+ T cells sorted from blood, obtained in a trial of the OX40 agonist ivuxolimab. These receptors were taken from an adult with an advanced solid tumor such as melanoma, head and neck, liver or kidney cancer.

The rearrangement links TRBV5-1 to TRBJ2-5; 10 nucleotides align to TRBD1. V gave up 2 bases and J gave up 4 bases; unmatched junction bases: 8. Germline loops: CDR1 SGHRS, CDR2 YFSETQ. The CDR3 extends over 16 amino acids. The CDR3 DNA follows: TGCGCCAGCAGCTTAGGGACAGGGGACTCGGGAGAGACCCAGTACTTC. Translating gives CASSLGTGDSGETQYF.

This sequence joins TRBV7-8 and TRBJ1-1; no definite D call. The CDR3 loop spans 12 amino acids. The V gene lost 3 bases and the J gene lost 5 bases, with 7 bases spanning the gap. Germline values: CDR1 SGHVS, CDR2 FQNEAQ. The CDR3 reads CASSLWSTEAFF. In DNA, the CDR3 is TGTGCCAGCAGCTTGTGGAGTACTGAAGCTTTCTTT.

The chain is built from TRBV5-8 and TRBJ2-1; D is tentatively TRBD1 or TRBD2 (5 bases each). Germline CDR1 is SGHTS and CDR2 is YDEGEE. V was pared by 2 bases and J by 0 bases, with 9 bases between. This CDR3 is built from 15 residues. CDR3 residues: CASSFSDSSYNEQFF. In DNA, the CDR3 is TGTGCCAGCAGCTTTAGCGACAGCTCCTACAATGAGCAGTTCTTC.

This clone was seen a single time. The chain combines TRBV6-6 with TRBJ2-7; D call uncertain. V was clipped by 0 bases and J by 2 bases, with 8 bases between them. The germline V gene encodes CDR1 MNHNY and CDR2 SVGAGI (reference sequence). CDR3 size: 14 residues. CDR3 DNA sequence: TGTGCCAGCAGTTACTCGGCTGTGGCCTACGAGCAGTACTTC. Translated, it gives CASSYSAVAYEQYF.

This clone was counted a few times. The genes are TRBV27 and TRBJ2-3, with D possibly matching TRBD1 (5 bases). The CDR3 has 14 amino acids. The germline V and J ends were trimmed by 2 bases and 1 base, with 7 bases remaining between them. Germline V gene data show CDR1 as MNHEY and CDR2 as SMNVEV (reference sequence). CDR3 DNA sequence: TGTGCCAGCAGTTTAAGGGGTGGCACAGATACGCAGTATTTT. Protein sequence: CASSLRGGTDTQYF.

The V gene is TRBV27, the J gene TRBJ2-1, with TRBD1 matching 10 bases. Trimming at V came to 9 bases and at J to 7 bases, leaving 6 bases not matched to a gene. The CDR3 runs to 13 residues. Germline V CDR1 and CDR2: MNHEY, SMNVEV (reference sequence). Here the CDR3 reads CASRQGAGNEQFF. CDR3 sequence (DNA): TGTGCCAGTCGACAGGGGGCGGGGAATGAGCAGTTCTTC.

In this sample, this clone turned up once. The V call is TRBV5-1, the J call TRBJ2-3; a possible D gene is TRBD2 (5 bases). This CDR3 region has 14 residues. Trimming removed 3 bases at V and 2 bases at J, with 10 bases between. Germline V CDR1 and CDR2: SGHRS, YFSETQ. CDR3 coding DNA: TGCGCCAGCAGCTCTAGGACTTACACAGATACGCAGTATTTT. It encodes CASSSRTYTDTQYF. The variable domain in full, completed from reference TRBV5-1 and TRBJ2-3, reads KAGVTQTPRYLIKTRGQQVTLSCSPISGHRSVSWYQQTPGQGLQFLFEYFSETQRNKGNFPGRFSGRQFSNSRSEMNVSTLELGDSALYLCASSSRTYTDTQYFGPGTRLTVL.

The V gene is TRBV9, the J gene TRBJ1-1; D is possibly TRBD1 (6 bases). Germline values: CDR1 SGDLS, CDR2 YYNGEE. The CDR3 has 13 residues. Trimming shortened V by 4 bases and J by 10 bases, and 17 bases separated the two germline ends. The CDR3 bases are TGTGCCAGCAGCCCCATAGGGGGTTTTGCAGCTTTCTTT. Amino acids: CASSPIGGFAAFF. Full variable domain (missing parts from reference TRBV9 and TRBJ1-1): DSGVTQTPKHLITATGQRVTLRCSPRSGDLSVYWYQQSLDQGLQFLIQYYNGEERAKGNILERFSAQQFPDLHSELNLSSLELGDSALYFCASSPIGGFAAFFGQGTRLTVV.

The chain joins TRBV5-4 to TRBJ1-4; 9 bases agree with TRBD1. Trimming removed 6 bases from V and 5 bases from J; junction bases left unmatched: 5. This CDR3 is 14 amino acids long. Germline V lookup: CDR1 SGHNT, CDR2 YYREEE (reference sequence). The CDR3 is CASTRQGENEKLFF. In nucleotides, the CDR3 is TGTGCCAGCACCCGACAGGGGGAGAATGAAAAACTGTTTTTT.

This chain uses TRBV18 with TRBJ2-5; the D gene is possibly TRBD1 (5 bases). V lost 3 bases to trimming and J lost 11 bases, with 16 bases between them. Germline V CDR1 and CDR2: KGHSH, LQKENI. The CDR3 totals 13 residues. CDR3 DNA: TGTGCCAGCTCACCTCTCAGGGCATCGGAGCAGTACTTC. It yields the protein CASSPLRASEQYF.

This chain connects TRBV28 to TRBJ1-4, with D unclear. This CDR3 is 13 amino acids long. Germline assignment: CDR1 MDHEN and CDR2 SYDVKM. V was clipped by 5 bases and J by 5 bases, with 9 bases between them. The CDR3, as DNA: TGTGCCAGCAGTGGCCTGGGGAATGAAAAACTGTTTTTT. Amino acids: CASSGLGNEKLFF.

The CDR3 region has the DNA TGTGCCAGCAGCATCGGGGTGAAAGGAGGCTACACCTTC. It yields the protein CASSIGVKGGYTF. The rearrangement joins TRBV7-2 to TRBJ1-2; the D is unclear. V lost 5 bases, J lost 8 bases, and 15 bases lay in between. Germline V CDR1 and CDR2: SGHTA, FQGNSA. There are 13 residues in the CDR3.

This chain uses TRBV28 with TRBJ2-6; no clear D gene. CDR3 length: 12 residues. Germline CDR1 reads MDHEN; CDR2 reads SYDVKM. Trimming stripped 6 bases from V and 2 bases from J, with 2 bases between. The CDR3, as DNA: TGTGCCAGCAGGGCTGGGGCCAACGTCCTGACTTTC. It codes for CASRAGANVLTF.